A single sample gave rise to the 12 T cell receptor beta chains below, sequenced in a study of blood T cell repertoires in COVID-19. Only in-frame clones appear in the TCRdb table, and some are missing; sequencing was by immunoSEQ multiplex PCR. The data show about 94,000 clones, over 70% seen once. The specimen was peripheral blood. These receptors originate from a human donor in a cohort sampled during active COVID-19.

The V call is TRBV24-1, the J call TRBJ2-3; 10 nucleotides align to TRBD2. Germline assignment: CDR1 KGHDR and CDR2 SFDVKD. V lost 4 bases and J lost 2; bases outside the gene matches: 8. The CDR3 has 17 residues. CDR3: CATSDPGLADTTDTQYF. The CDR3 bases are TGTGCCACCAGTGACCCAGGACTAGCGGATACCACAGATACGCAGTATTTT.

The chain couples TRBV28 to TRBJ2-1; tentatively, D is TRBD2 (6 bases). The germline gives CDR1 MDHEN, CDR2 SYDVKM. V was cut by 6 bases and J by 4 bases, with 13 bases left in between. This CDR3 is built from 14 residues. The CDR3 sequence: CASSQTSRYNEQFF. The CDR3 coding sequence is TGTGCCAGCAGCCAGACTAGTAGATACAATGAGCAGTTCTTC.

Judged by abundance, this clone is medium-sized. The chain combines TRBV5-1 with TRBJ1-5; D gene unclear. This CDR3 region has 12 residues. V was cut by 0 bases and J by 9 bases, with 7 bases left in between. Per germline, CDR1 SGHRS and CDR2 YFSETQ. In nucleotides, the CDR3 is TGCGCCAGCAGCTTGGAGAAGCGGCCCCAGCATTTT. It specifies CASSLEKRPQHF.

The V and J genes are TRBV12-3 or TRBV12-4 and TRBJ1-2, with TRBD1 identical over 7 bases. V was clipped by 4 bases and J by 5 bases; unmatched bases: 4. This CDR3 comprises 13 residues. CDR3 protein: CASSSGTDYGYTF. The CDR3 DNA is TGTGCCAGCAGTTCCGGGACAGATTATGGCTACACCTTC.

The chain joins TRBV3-1 (or the pseudogene TRBV3-2) to TRBJ1-5; D is unclear. This CDR3 is 18 amino acids long. V was trimmed by 1 base and J by 2 bases, leaving 18 bases between them. Germline values: CDR1 LGHDT, CDR2 YNNKEL (reference sequence). The DNA of the CDR3 is TGTGCCAGCAGCCAAGGGACCGGGATAATCATGGGCAATCAGCCCCAGCATTTT. Protein: CASSQGTGIIMGNQPQHF.

The sample holds a few counts of this clone. J is TRBJ2-6 and V is TRBV3-1 (or the pseudogene TRBV3-2); D remains ambiguous. The V gene lost 4 bases and the J gene lost 9 bases, with 10 bases spanning the gap. The CDR3 runs 13 residues. Per germline, CDR1 LGHDT and CDR2 YNNKEL (reference sequence). The CDR3 loop reads CASSPGLFNVLTF. CDR3 sequence (DNA): TGTGCCAGCAGCCCCGGTCTCTTCAACGTCCTGACTTTC.

The chain employs TRBV3-1 (or the pseudogene TRBV3-2) and TRBJ1-1, with TRBD1 identical over 9 bases. In germline, CDR1 is LGHDT, CDR2 YNNKEL (reference sequence). After removal of 5 bases from V and 10 bases from J, the junction contained 5 bases not matched to a gene. The CDR3 runs to 12 residues. CDR3 residues: CASSRGQGIAFF. In DNA, the CDR3 is TGTGCCAGCAGCAGGGGACAGGGTATAGCTTTCTTT.

The CDR3 region is CASSLRGGSTEAFF. CDR3 nucleotide sequence: TGTGCCAGCAGCTTGCGAGGGGGCAGCACTGAAGCTTTCTTT. The chain employs TRBV11-2 and TRBJ1-1; 7 bases match TRBD1. Germline V CDR1 and CDR2: SGHAT, FQNNGV. The CDR3 runs 14 residues. Unmatched junction bases numbered 5, after V lost 3 bases and J lost 4 bases. Full variable domain (missing parts from reference TRBV11-2 and TRBJ1-1): EAGVAQSPRYKIIEKRQSVAFWCNPISGHATLYWYQQILGQGPKLLIQFQNNGVVDDSQLPKDRFSAERLKGVDSTLKIQPAKLEDSAVYLCASSLRGGSTEAFFGQGTRLTVV.

The chain joins TRBV30 to TRBJ2-7; 7 positions match TRBD2. The CDR3 has 12 amino acids. V shed 0 bases, J shed 5 bases, and the junction held 1 base outside the gene matches. CDR1 and CDR2 from the germline V gene are GTSNPN and SVGIG (reference sequence). CDR3 sequence (DNA): TGTGCCTGGAGTGTTAGCGGGCACGAGCAGTACTTC. Translated, it gives CAWSVSGHEQYF.

This chain uses TRBV11-3 with TRBJ2-1, with D unresolved. The V gene lost 3 bases and the J gene lost 5 bases, with 11 bases spanning the gap. The CDR3 contains 14 residues. CDR1 is SGHNT, CDR2 YENEEA, per germline. The CDR3 loop reads CASSFSLRDNEQFF. CDR3 DNA: TGTGCCAGCAGCTTTTCCCTACGGGACAATGAGCAGTTCTTC.

The rearrangement joins TRBV6-5 to TRBJ1-1; D might be TRBD1 (6 bases). V lost 6 bases, J lost 1 base, and 12 bases lay in between. The germline gives CDR1 MNHEY, CDR2 SVGAGI. The CDR3 is 14 residues long. CDR3 bases: TGTGCCAGCAGGCGTCAACAGGGGAACACTGAAGCTTTCTTT. Translating it yields CASRRQQGNTEAFF.

Of note for this clone: Other DNA sequences within the sample encode an identical CDR3. J is TRBJ2-7 and V is TRBV28; D remains ambiguous. The CDR3 is 12 residues long. Trimming removed 1 base at V and 4 bases at J, with 5 bases between. The germline V gene has CDR1 MDHEN and CDR2 SYDVKM. In nucleotides, the CDR3 is TGTGCCAGCAGTTTATCTCGGTACGAGCAGTACTTC. Translated: CASSLSRYEQYF.